This is a list of T cell receptor beta chains from one sample in a study of vaccination effects on CD4 cells after COVID-19. For these receptors, no antigen is known. The data were produced by immunoSEQ multiplex PCR, yet TCRdb's version contains in-frame clones alone and is incomplete. This sample has around 83,000 clones, with around four fifths found just once. The sequences come from CD4+ T cells from PBMCs cultured with HCoV-229E spike peptides, collected before COVID-19 vaccination. The receptors originated from a human donor who received a COVID-19 vaccine. The CDR3 runs from the conserved cysteine through the conserved F or W. D genes are given only for firm matches. Some rows have no size entry. The others give once, few or many, or a class for an expanded clone.

J,size,D,V,CDR3,DNA
TRBJ1-2,-,TRBD1,TRBV19,CASSRTGRDYGYTF,TGTGCCAGTAGTCGGACAGGGCGGGACTATGGCTACACCTTC
TRBJ1-5,few,-,TRBV5-8,CASSLRGNQPQHF,TGTGCCAGCAGCTTGAGGGGAAATCAGCCCCAGCATTTT
TRBJ2-4,-,TRBD1,TRBV18,CASSRGTGREHIQYF,TGTGCCAGCTCACGGGGGACAGGGAGGGAACACATTCAGTACTTC
TRBJ1-3,-,-,TRBV18,CASSNAPVGGSGNTIYF,TGTGCCAGCTCAAACGCCCCCGTCGGGGGTTCTGGAAACACCATATATTTT
TRBJ1-4,-,TRBD1,TRBV5-6,CASSRVWDSGLFF,TGTGCCAGCAGCCGCGTGTGGGACAGTGGACTGTTTTTT
TRBJ2-2,-,TRBD1,TRBV29-1,CSVEKGTGNTGELFF,TGCAGCGTTGAAAAAGGGACAGGGAACACCGGGGAGCTGTTTTTT
TRBJ2-5,once,-,TRBV6-2/TRBV6-3,CASSYSLDHGQETQYF,TGTGCCAGCAGTTACTCTTTAGACCACGGGCAAGAGACCCAGTACTTC
TRBJ2-1,-,-,TRBV6-5,CASSNGQYNEQFF,TGTGCCAGCAGTAACGGACAGTACAATGAGCAGTTCTTC
TRBJ2-2,-,TRBD1,TRBV5-1,CASSPDRGAGELFF,TGCGCCAGCAGCCCGGACAGGGGAGCCGGGGAGCTGTTTTTT
TRBJ1-5,few,-,TRBV2,CASSGGEFQPQHF,TGTGCCAGCAGTGGGGGGGAATTTCAGCCCCAGCATTTT
TRBJ1-6,-,TRBD1,TRBV19,CASSVTGVSNSPLHF,TGTGCCAGTAGTGTTACAGGGGTATCTAATTCACCCCTCCACTTT
TRBJ2-3,-,-,TRBV5-6,CASSLVGPRADTQYF,TGTGCCAGCAGCTTGGTTGGGCCCAGGGCAGATACGCAGTATTTT
TRBJ2-3,-,-,TRBV7-3,CASSFPASGDTQYF,TGTGCCAGCAGCTTCCCGGCGTCGGGAGATACGCAGTATTTT
TRBJ2-3,-,-,TRBV27,CASSFSGSTDTQYF,TGTGCCAGCAGTTTTAGCGGTAGCACAGATACGCAGTATTTT
TRBJ2-1,few,-,TRBV10-2,CASKIAPGSSYNEQFF,TGCGCCAGCAAGATTGCCCCAGGAAGCTCCTACAATGAGCAGTTCTTC
TRBJ2-3,-,-,TRBV24-1,CATSDVGTAGDTQYF,TGTGCCACCAGTGATGTAGGGACCGCGGGAGATACGCAGTATTTT
TRBJ2-3,-,TRBD1,TRBV14,CASSRGQAQDTQYF,TGTGCCAGCAGCCGCGGACAGGCCCAGGATACGCAGTATTTT